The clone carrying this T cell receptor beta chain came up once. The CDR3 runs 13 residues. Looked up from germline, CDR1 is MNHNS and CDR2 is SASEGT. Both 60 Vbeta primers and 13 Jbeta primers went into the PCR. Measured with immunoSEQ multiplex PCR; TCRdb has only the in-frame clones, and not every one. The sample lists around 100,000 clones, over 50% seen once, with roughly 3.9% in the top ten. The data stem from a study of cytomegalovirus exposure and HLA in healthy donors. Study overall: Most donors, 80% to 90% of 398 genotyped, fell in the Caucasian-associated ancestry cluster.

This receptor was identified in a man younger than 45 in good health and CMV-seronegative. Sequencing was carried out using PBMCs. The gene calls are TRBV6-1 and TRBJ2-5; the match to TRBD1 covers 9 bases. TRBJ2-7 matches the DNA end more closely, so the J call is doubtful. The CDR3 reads CASRTGVKYEQYF. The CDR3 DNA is TGTGCCAGCCGGACAGGGGTCAAGTACGAGCAGTACTTC.